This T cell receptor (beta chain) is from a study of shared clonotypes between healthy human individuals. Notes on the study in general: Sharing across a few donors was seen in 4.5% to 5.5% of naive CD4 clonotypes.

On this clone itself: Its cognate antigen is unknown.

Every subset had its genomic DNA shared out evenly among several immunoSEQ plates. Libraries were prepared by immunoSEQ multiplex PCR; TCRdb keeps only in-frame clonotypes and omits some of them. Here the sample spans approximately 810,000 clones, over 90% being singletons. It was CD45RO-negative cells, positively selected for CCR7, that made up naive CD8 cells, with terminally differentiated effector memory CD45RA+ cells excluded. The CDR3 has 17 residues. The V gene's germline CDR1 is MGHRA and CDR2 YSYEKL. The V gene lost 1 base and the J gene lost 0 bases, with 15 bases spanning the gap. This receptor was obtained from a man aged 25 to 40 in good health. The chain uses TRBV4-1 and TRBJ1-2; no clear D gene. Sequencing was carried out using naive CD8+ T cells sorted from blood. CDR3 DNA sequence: TGCGCCAGCAGCCAAGGATGGGCGGTCAGCGCTAACTATGGCTACACCTTC. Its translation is CASSQGWAVSANYGYTF.